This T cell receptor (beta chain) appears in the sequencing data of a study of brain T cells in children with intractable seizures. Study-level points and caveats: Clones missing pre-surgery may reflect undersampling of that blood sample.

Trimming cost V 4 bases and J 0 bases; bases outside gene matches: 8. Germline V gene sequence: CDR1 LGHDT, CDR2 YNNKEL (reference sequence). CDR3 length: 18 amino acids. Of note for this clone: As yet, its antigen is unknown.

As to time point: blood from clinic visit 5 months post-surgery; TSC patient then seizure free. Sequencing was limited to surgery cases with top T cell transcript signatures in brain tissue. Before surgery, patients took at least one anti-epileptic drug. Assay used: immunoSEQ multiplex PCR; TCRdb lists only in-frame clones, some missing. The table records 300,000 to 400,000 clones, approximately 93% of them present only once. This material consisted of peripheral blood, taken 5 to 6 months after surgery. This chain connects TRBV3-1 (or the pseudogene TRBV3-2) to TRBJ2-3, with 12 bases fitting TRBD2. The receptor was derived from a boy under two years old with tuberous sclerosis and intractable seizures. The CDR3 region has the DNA TGTGCCAGCAGCCGAGGACTAGCGGGGCCCGAGAGCACAGATACGCAGTATTTT. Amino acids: CASSRGLAGPESTDTQYF.